A selection of T cell receptor beta chains follows, all from one sample in a study of blood T cell repertoires in COVID-19. Profiling relied on immunoSEQ multiplex PCR, and the TCRdb table lists in-frame clones only, not all of them. The data contain 70,000 or so clones, approximately 80% of them singletons. Input material: peripheral blood. The receptors shown here come from a man over 45 with COVID-19, enrolled during active disease. Each CDR3 is given with its conserved first and last residue. A D gene is named only where the DNA matches it firmly. Not every row has a clone size; where given, it reads once, few, many or a size class.

TRBJ1-1 | TRBD1 | 18 | TRBV14 | NA | CASSRLGGQGSRNTEAFF | TGTGCCAGCAGCCGCCTTGGGGGACAGGGGTCGAGGAACACTGAAGCTTTCTTT
TRBJ1-1 | NA | 16 | TRBV7-6 | NA | CASSLQPDSRNTEAFF | TGTGCCAGCAGCTTACAGCCGGACAGTAGGAACACTGAAGCTTTCTTT
TRBJ2-1 | TRBD2 | 14 | TRBV6-2/TRBV6-3 | NA | CASSPGLAGHEQFF | TGTGCCAGCAGCCCAGGACTAGCGGGCCATGAGCAGTTCTTC
TRBJ2-2 | NA | 15 | TRBV7-9 | once | CASSASGTLTGELFF | TGTGCCAGCAGCGCTTCCGGGACACTAACCGGGGAGCTGTTTTTT
TRBJ2-1 | NA | 16 | TRBV28 | NA | CASSLGSGPRRDEQFF | TGTGCCAGCAGTTTAGGGAGCGGCCCTCGGAGGGATGAGCAGTTCTTC
TRBJ2-7 | TRBD2 | 13 | TRBV19 | NA | CASSIRTSGEQYF | TGTGCCAGTAGTATCCGGACTAGCGGGGAGCAGTACTTC
TRBJ2-5 | TRBD1 | 15 | TRBV24-1 | NA | CATREGTGGRETQYF | TGTGCCACCAGGGAGGGGACAGGGGGAAGGGAGACCCAGTACTTC
TRBJ2-7 | NA | 12 | TRBV28 | NA | CASRTRNYEQYF | TGTGCCAGCCGAACACGAAACTACGAGCAGTACTTC
TRBJ2-2 | NA | 13 | TRBV29-1 | NA | CSVRTENTGELFF | TGCAGCGTGAGGACTGAGAACACCGGGGAGCTGTTTTTT
TRBJ1-5 | NA | 16 | TRBV5-5 | NA | CASSLLGGQGGQPQHF | TGTGCCAGCAGCTTGTTGGGTGGCCAGGGAGGACAGCCCCAGCATTTT
TRBJ2-6 | TRBD2 | 14 | TRBV5-1 | once | CASGGGSGANVLTF | TGCGCCAGCGGCGGGGGCTCTGGGGCCAACGTCCTGACTTTC
TRBJ1-2 | NA | 15 | TRBV6-5 | once | CASSYSGGAGVGYTF | TGTGCCAGCAGTTACTCGGGGGGCGCGGGGGTTGGCTACACCTTC
TRBJ2-5 | TRBD1 | 16 | TRBV15 | NA | CATSRLQGASRETQYF | TGTGCCACCAGCAGACTACAGGGGGCCAGCAGGGAGACCCAGTACTTC
TRBJ2-7 | NA | 16 | TRBV7-2 | NA | CASSSPQGWELHEQYF | TGTGCCAGCAGCTCCCCACAGGGCTGGGAACTGCACGAGCAGTACTTC
TRBJ2-5 | TRBD1 | 14 | TRBV2 | NA | CASSRDRGRPRDYF | TGTGCCAGCAGCCGGGACAGGGGGCGACCCAGGGACTACTTC
TRBJ1-5 | NA | 16 | TRBV30 | NA | CAWGDQGRVRDQPQHF | TGTGCCTGGGGGGATCAGGGCCGCGTTCGTGATCAGCCCCAGCATTTT
TRBJ2-1 | NA | 14 | TRBV11-2 | NA | CASSSVGGRNEQFF | TGTGCCAGCAGCTCAGTGGGGGGGCGGAATGAGCAGTTCTTC
TRBJ2-5 | TRBD1 | 14 | TRBV6-5 | NA | CASSWGTVQETQYF | TGTGCCAGCAGTTGGGGGACAGTACAAGAGACCCAGTACTTC
TRBJ1-3 | NA | 16 | TRBV4-2 | NA | CASSSQQGEAGNTIYF | TGTGCCAGCAGCTCCCAACAGGGAGAGGCCGGAAACACCATATATTTT
TRBJ2-3 | NA | 14 | TRBV3-1/TRBV3-2 | once | CASSQGAGSDTQYF | TGTGCCAGCAGCCAAGGGGCAGGGTCAGATACGCAGTATTTT
TRBJ1-2 | NA | 14 | TRBV5-4 | NA | CATSPGVANYGYTF | TGTGCCACCTCCCCCGGGGTGGCTAACTATGGCTACACCTTC
TRBJ1-2 | TRBD1 | 14 | TRBV6-2/TRBV6-3 | NA | CASSYPGQGDGYTF | TGTGCCAGCAGTTACCCTGGACAGGGGGATGGCTACACCTTC
TRBJ1-1 | NA | 15 | TRBV6-5 | NA | CASISGGMGGTEAFF | TGTGCCAGCATTTCTGGGGGGATGGGAGGCACTGAAGCTTTCTTT
TRBJ2-5 | TRBD2 | 16 | TRBV7-9 | NA | CASSLGRVGVRETQYF | TGTGCCAGCAGCCTGGGGAGGGTCGGGGTGAGGGAGACCCAGTACTTC
TRBJ2-3 | TRBD2 | 15 | TRBV3-1/TRBV3-2 | NA | CASSITSGGTDTQYF | TGTGCCAGCAGCATTACTAGCGGTGGCACAGATACGCAGTATTTT
TRBJ2-2 | TRBD2 | 14 | TRBV24-1 | NA | CATHSGRDTGELFF | TGTGCCACCCATAGCGGGAGGGACACCGGGGAGCTGTTTTTT
TRBJ2-1 | NA | 12 | TRBV5-5 | NA | CASSLVAAEQFF | TGTGCCAGCAGCTTGGTCGCGGCTGAGCAGTTCTTC
TRBJ2-1 | TRBD2 | 17 | TRBV4-1 | NA | CASSQDGGLAGGNEQFF | TGCGCCAGCAGCCAAGATGGAGGGCTAGCGGGAGGCAATGAGCAGTTCTTC
TRBJ2-7 | TRBD2 | 13 | TRBV29-1 | NA | CSVGWTSGNEQYF | TGCAGCGTTGGCTGGACTAGCGGGAACGAGCAGTACTTC
TRBJ1-1 | TRBD1 | 11 | TRBV20-1 | NA | CSASATGGAFF | TGCAGTGCTAGCGCCACAGGGGGAGCTTTCTTT
TRBJ1-3 | TRBD1 | 14 | TRBV29-1 | once | CSVTQGRSGNTIYF | TGCAGCGTGACACAGGGGCGCTCTGGAAACACCATATATTTT
TRBJ1-3 | NA | 15 | TRBV7-3 | few | CASSSQGSSGNTIYF | TGTGCCAGCAGCTCCCAGGGATCCTCTGGAAACACCATATATTTT
TRBJ2-1 | TRBD2 | 15 | TRBV9 | NA | CASSAPGTSGSEQFF | TGTGCCAGCAGCGCCCCCGGGACTAGCGGGAGTGAGCAGTTCTTC
TRBJ2-2 | NA | 15 | TRBV5-1 | NA | CASSLGQINTGELFF | TGCGCCAGCAGCTTGGGTCAGATTAACACCGGGGAGCTGTTTTTT
TRBJ2-5 | TRBD2 | 16 | TRBV10-2 | NA | CASSEWSSGFQETQYF | TGCGCCAGCAGTGAGTGGTCTAGCGGGTTTCAAGAGACCCAGTACTTC
TRBJ2-1 | NA | 15 | TRBV10-3 | NA | CAIDQGLGERNEQFF | TGTGCCATCGATCAGGGGCTAGGAGAGAGGAATGAGCAGTTCTTC
TRBJ2-3 | NA | 12 | TRBV5-8 | NA | CASSLRTDLQYF | TGTGCCAGCAGCTTGCGGACAGACCTGCAGTATTTT
TRBJ2-5 | TRBD2 | 15 | TRBV4-2 | once | CASSPREGGPETQYF | TGTGCCAGCAGCCCGAGGGAGGGAGGGCCGGAGACCCAGTACTTC
TRBJ2-1 | NA | 13 | TRBV12-3/TRBV12-4 | NA | CASSLGTSNEQFF | TGTGCCAGCAGTTTGGGGACAAGTAATGAGCAGTTCTTC
TRBJ2-7 | TRBD1 | 14 | TRBV19 | once | CASRRTGLAYEQYF | TGTGCCAGTAGACGGACAGGGTTGGCTTACGAGCAGTACTTC
TRBJ2-7 | TRBD2 | 16 | TRBV30 | NA | CAWSGRREAPSYEQYF | TGTGCCTGGAGTGGAAGGCGGGAGGCCCCCTCCTACGAGCAGTACTTC
TRBJ1-1 | NA | 13 | TRBV24-1 | once | CATSVPGNTEAFF | TGTGCCACCAGTGTTCCGGGGAACACTGAAGCTTTCTTT
TRBJ1-3 | NA | 15 | TRBV4-3 | NA | CASSQDRQTGNTIYF | TGCGCCAGCAGCCAAGATCGCCAGACTGGAAACACCATATATTTT
TRBJ2-7 | TRBD1 | 14 | TRBV27 | NA | CASSRTGAKYEQYF | TGTGCCAGCAGTAGGACAGGGGCTAAATACGAGCAGTACTTC
TRBJ1-4 | NA | 16 | TRBV4-2 | NA | CASSQGMGREGEKLFF | TGTGCCAGCAGCCAAGGAATGGGCAGGGAAGGTGAAAAACTGTTTTTT
TRBJ2-5 | TRBD1 | 13 | TRBV12-3/TRBV12-4 | NA | CASSQTGRETQYF | TGTGCCAGCAGTCAGACAGGGCGAGAGACCCAGTACTTC
TRBJ2-3 | TRBD2 | 16 | TRBV6-4 | NA | CASSDTSGSGTDTQYF | TGTGCCAGCAGTGACACCAGCGGGAGCGGCACAGATACGCAGTATTTT
TRBJ2-3 | TRBD1 | 15 | TRBV27 | NA | CASKQDRGAGDTQYF | TGTGCCAGCAAACAGGACAGGGGGGCAGGAGATACGCAGTATTTT
TRBJ1-1 | NA | 14 | TRBV28 | NA | CASSLGGWNTEAFF | TGTGCCAGCAGTTTAGGGGGCTGGAACACTGAAGCTTTCTTT
TRBJ2-5 | TRBD1 | 14 | TRBV6-4 | NA | CPRPGTGPVETQYF | TGTCCGAGGCCCGGGACAGGCCCGGTAGAGACCCAGTACTTC
TRBJ2-1 | TRBD2 | 17 | TRBV19 | NA | CASSSPGLAGEFNEQFF | TGTGCCAGTAGCTCTCCGGGACTAGCGGGAGAATTTAATGAGCAGTTCTTC
TRBJ1-3 | NA | 15 | TRBV7-9 | NA | CASSFLTGPGNTIYF | TGTGCCAGCAGTTTTTTAACAGGTCCTGGAAACACCATATATTTT
TRBJ1-5 | TRBD1 | 14 | TRBV6-2/TRBV6-3 | few | CASRPQGARQPQHF | TGTGCCAGCAGACCTCAGGGGGCTAGACAGCCCCAGCATTTT
TRBJ1-1 | NA | 15 | TRBV5-5 | NA | CASSLDRRGNTEAFF | TGTGCCAGCAGCTTGGATCGCAGGGGCAACACTGAAGCTTTCTTT
TRBJ2-5 | NA | 15 | TRBV5-1 | NA | CASSLGDFNQETQYF | TGCGCCAGCAGCTTGGGAGATTTTAACCAAGAGACCCAGTACTTC